A selection of T cell receptor beta chains follows, all from one sample in a study of somatic mutations in cytotoxic T cells in rheumatoid arthritis. The protocol was immunoSEQ multiplex PCR, while the TCRdb copy is restricted to in-frame clones and leaves out a portion. The sample holds approximately 9,700 clones; around 85% are singletons and the top ten take approximately 6.9%. Sequenced material: CD8+ T cells sorted from blood. The receptors were sampled from an adult with rheumatoid arthritis. Each CDR3 is given with its conserved first and last residue. The D gene is left open where the match is weak.

V: TRBV15; J: TRBJ1-5; D: .; CDR3: CATSRVLGINQPQHF; DNA: TGTGCCACCAGCAGAGTTCTGGGGATCAATCAGCCCCAGCATTTT
V: TRBV6-1; J: TRBJ2-3; D: TRBD2; CDR3: CASSRLAGAQDTQYF; DNA: TGTGCCAGCAGCCGACTAGCGGGAGCGCAAGATACGCAGTATTTT
V: TRBV7-9; J: TRBJ1-2; D: .; CDR3: CASSDGTESYGYTF; DNA: TGTGCCAGCAGCGACGGGACGGAATCATATGGCTACACCTTC
V: TRBV5-5; J: TRBJ2-5; D: TRBD2; CDR3: CASRGTSVQETQYF; DNA: TGTGCCAGCAGAGGGACTAGCGTACAAGAGACCCAGTACTTC
V: TRBV11-2; J: TRBJ2-2; D: TRBD2; CDR3: CASSSYASSGGASTGELFF; DNA: TGTGCCAGCAGCTCCTACGCGTCTAGCGGGGGGGCGTCCACCGGGGAGCTGTTTTTT
V: TRBV7-8; J: TRBJ2-7; D: .; CDR3: CASSSGPGISSSYEQYF; DNA: TGTGCCAGCAGCTCGGGACCCGGGATCTCAAGCTCCTACGAGCAGTACTTC
V: TRBV9; J: TRBJ1-3; D: .; CDR3: CASSGGRVTGNTIYF; DNA: TGTGCCAGCAGCGGGGGCAGGGTTACTGGAAACACCATATATTTT
V: TRBV5-1; J: TRBJ2-6; D: .; CDR3: CASSLGAQGANVLTF; DNA: TGCGCCAGCAGCTTGGGAGCGCAGGGGGCCAACGTCCTGACTTTC
V: TRBV5-1; J: TRBJ2-1; D: TRBD1; CDR3: CASTTGTGGNEQFF; DNA: TGCGCCAGCACGACCGGGACAGGGGGCAACGAGCAGTTCTTC
V: TRBV4-1; J: TRBJ2-7; D: TRBD1; CDR3: CASSQDSGQSYEQYF; DNA: TGCGCCAGCAGCCAAGACTCGGGACAGAGCTACGAGCAGTACTTC
V: TRBV18; J: TRBJ1-1; D: .; CDR3: CASQTRGTEAFF; DNA: TGTGCCAGCCAAACTAGGGGAACTGAAGCTTTCTTT